This is a list of T cell receptor beta chains from one sample in a study of cytomegalovirus exposure and HLA in healthy donors. Clones were read by immunoSEQ multiplex PCR, and TCRdb kept only the in-frame ones, dropping some. The repertoire holds tens of thousands of clones, with about 79% as singletons. Sample: PBMCs. The receptors shown here come from a man aged 55 to 70 in good health and CMV-seropositive. Each CDR3 is given with its conserved first and last residue. The D gene is left open where the match is weak. Clone sizes are given selectively: once, few, many, or a class where the clone is expanded.

clone size,V gene,D gene,J gene,CDR3 protein,CDR3 DNA
NA,TRBV4-1,TRBD2,TRBJ2-5,CASSQSLAGGEETQYF,TGCGCCAGCAGCCAAAGTCTAGCGGGAGGGGAAGAGACCCAGTACTTC
NA,TRBV6-5,NA,TRBJ2-7,CASSNQGRASYEQYF,TGTGCCAGCAGCAATCAGGGCAGGGCCTCCTACGAGCAGTACTTC
NA,TRBV27,TRBD2,TRBJ2-2,CASRPSGRANTGELFF,TGTGCCAGCAGACCTAGCGGGAGGGCCAACACCGGGGAGCTGTTTTTT
few,TRBV7-8,NA,TRBJ1-1,CASSLNRAKTEAFF,TGTGCCAGCAGCTTAAACAGGGCGAAGACTGAAGCTTTCTTT
NA,TRBV5-4,NA,TRBJ2-1,CASSVGWQGGYNEQFF,TGTGCCAGCAGCGTTGGTTGGCAGGGGGGCTACAATGAGCAGTTCTTC
NA,TRBV23-1,TRBD1,TRBJ2-7,CASSQTKGGRFDEQYF,TGCGCCAGCAGTCAGACTAAAGGGGGCAGATTCGACGAGCAGTACTTC
NA,TRBV18,TRBD1,TRBJ1-4,CASSPGQGEKLFF,TGTGCCAGCTCTCCAGGACAGGGCGAAAAACTGTTTTTT
NA,TRBV5-1,TRBD1,TRBJ2-3,CASSLTGATYSTDTQYF,TGCGCCAGCAGCCTGACAGGGGCCACATATAGCACAGATACGCAGTATTTT
NA,TRBV6-1,TRBD1,TRBJ1-2,CASSADRAGGYTF,TGTGCCAGCAGTGCGGACAGGGCAGGTGGCTACACCTTC
NA,TRBV5-1,NA,TRBJ1-3,CASSLGTVSGNTIYF,TGCGCCAGCAGCTTGGGGACAGTTTCTGGAAACACCATATATTTT
NA,TRBV7-9,NA,TRBJ1-2,CASSPRGVQGYTF,TGTGCCAGCAGCCCACGGGGAGTGCAGGGCTACACCTTC
NA,TRBV7-9,NA,TRBJ1-2,CASRSGVGYTF,TGTGCCAGCAGATCAGGGGTTGGCTACACCTTC
NA,TRBV6-5,TRBD1,TRBJ2-7,CASSFSGTVLSYEQYF,TGTGCCAGCAGTTTCTCCGGGACAGTACTCTCCTACGAGCAGTACTTC
NA,TRBV6-5,NA,TRBJ2-4,CASSPDRIKNIQYF,TGTGCCAGCAGCCCCGACAGGATCAAAAACATTCAGTACTTC
NA,TRBV11-3,TRBD2,TRBJ2-7,CASSLFTSGAYEQYF,TGTGCCAGCAGCTTATTCACTAGCGGAGCCTACGAGCAGTACTTC
NA,TRBV9,TRBD2,TRBJ2-3,CASSEDPGLAGVQYF,TGTGCCAGCAGCGAGGACCCGGGACTAGCGGGAGTACAGTATTTT
NA,TRBV5-6,NA,TRBJ2-2,CASSWGRATGELFF,TGTGCCAGCAGCTGGGGGCGGGCCACCGGGGAGCTGTTTTTT
NA,TRBV7-9,NA,TRBJ2-5,CASSLAAGVETQYF,TGTGCCAGCAGCTTAGCGGCAGGGGTTGAGACCCAGTACTTC
once,TRBV6-1,NA,TRBJ1-1,CASSEWGGSGTEAFF,TGTGCCAGCAGTGAATGGGGGGGGTCGGGCACTGAAGCTTTCTTT
NA,TRBV7-8,TRBD1,TRBJ2-2,CASSPRTGGVTGELFF,TGTGCCAGCAGCCCCCGGACAGGGGGCGTAACCGGGGAGCTGTTTTTT